This T cell receptor (beta chain) comes out of a study of blood T cell repertoires in COVID-19. Looking at the study overall: T cells, B-cell-depleted T cells, or PBMCs provided the cDNA or gDNA that served as material.

V lost 6 bases to trimming and J lost 10 bases; unmatched junction nucleotides: 15. The CDR3 spans 15 residues. Per germline, CDR1 LGHDT and CDR2 YNNKEL (reference sequence). Produced via immunoSEQ multiplex PCR; TCRdb's table is partial and in-frame only. Of about 120,000 clones listed, 81% are singletons. This clone is a singleton in its sample. V and J are TRBV3-1 (or the pseudogene TRBV3-2) and TRBJ2-1, with 7 bases aligning to TRBD2. The sample was peripheral blood. The receptor comes from a man in his fifties or sixties with acute or convalescent COVID-19. The DNA of the CDR3 is TGTGCCAGCAGTCACCGTATTAGCGGGCAACTAGAGCAGTTCTTC. Its protein product is CASSHRISGQLEQFF.